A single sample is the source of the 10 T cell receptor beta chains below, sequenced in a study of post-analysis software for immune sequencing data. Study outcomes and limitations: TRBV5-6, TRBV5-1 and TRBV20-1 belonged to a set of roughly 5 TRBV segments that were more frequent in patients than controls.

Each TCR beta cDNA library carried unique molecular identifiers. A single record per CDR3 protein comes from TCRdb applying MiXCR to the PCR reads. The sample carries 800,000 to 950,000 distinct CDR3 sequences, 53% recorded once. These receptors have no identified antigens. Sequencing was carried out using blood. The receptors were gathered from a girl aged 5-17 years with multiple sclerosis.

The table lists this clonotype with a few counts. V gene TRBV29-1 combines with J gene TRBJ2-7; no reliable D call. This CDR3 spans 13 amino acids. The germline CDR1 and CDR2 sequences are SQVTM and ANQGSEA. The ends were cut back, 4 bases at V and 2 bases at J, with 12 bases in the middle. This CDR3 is CSVVGQNPYEQYF. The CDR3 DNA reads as TGCAGCGTTGTTGGTCAGAACCCCTACGAGCAGTACTTC.

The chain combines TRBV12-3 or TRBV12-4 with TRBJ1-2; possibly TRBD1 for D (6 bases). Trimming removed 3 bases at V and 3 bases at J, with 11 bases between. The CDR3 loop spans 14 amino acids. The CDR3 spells CASSFWGAHYGYTF. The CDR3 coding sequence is TGTGCCAGCAGTTTTTGGGGGGCCCACTATGGCTACACCTTC.

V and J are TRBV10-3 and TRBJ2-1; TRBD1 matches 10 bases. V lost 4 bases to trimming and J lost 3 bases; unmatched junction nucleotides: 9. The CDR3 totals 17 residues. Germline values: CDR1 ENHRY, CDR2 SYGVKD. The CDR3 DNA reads TGTGCCATCAGTGGACCAACCGGGACAGGGGACTACAATGAGCAGTTCTTC. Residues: CAISGPTGTGDYNEQFF.

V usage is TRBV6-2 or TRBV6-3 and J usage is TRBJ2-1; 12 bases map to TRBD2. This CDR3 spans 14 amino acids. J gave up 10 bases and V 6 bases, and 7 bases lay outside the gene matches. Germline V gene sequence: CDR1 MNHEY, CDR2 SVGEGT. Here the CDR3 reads CASRWTSGTGEQFF. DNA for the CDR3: TGTGCCAGCAGGTGGACTAGCGGGACTGGGGAGCAGTTCTTC.

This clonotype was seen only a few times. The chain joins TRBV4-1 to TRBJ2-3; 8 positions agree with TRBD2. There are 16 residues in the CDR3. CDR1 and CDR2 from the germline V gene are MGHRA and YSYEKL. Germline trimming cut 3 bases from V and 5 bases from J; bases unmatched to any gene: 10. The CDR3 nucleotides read TGCGCCAGCAGCCAGGATACGGGAGGGCACGGAGATACGCAGTATTTT. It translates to CASSQDTGGHGDTQYF.

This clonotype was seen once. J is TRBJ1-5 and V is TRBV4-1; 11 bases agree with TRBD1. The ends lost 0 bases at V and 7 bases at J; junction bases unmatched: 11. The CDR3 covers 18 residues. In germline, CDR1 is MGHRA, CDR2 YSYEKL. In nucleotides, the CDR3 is TGCGCCAGCAGCCAAGATCTGAGGACAGGGGGCGCTCGGCAGCCCCAGCATTTT. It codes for CASSQDLRTGGARQPQHF.

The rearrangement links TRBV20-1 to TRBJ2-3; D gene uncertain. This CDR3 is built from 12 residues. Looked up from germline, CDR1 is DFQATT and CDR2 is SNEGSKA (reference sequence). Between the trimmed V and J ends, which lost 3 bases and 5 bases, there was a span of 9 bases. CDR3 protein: CSASGGGDTQYF. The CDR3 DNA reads TGCAGTGCTAGTGGCGGCGGAGATACGCAGTATTTT.

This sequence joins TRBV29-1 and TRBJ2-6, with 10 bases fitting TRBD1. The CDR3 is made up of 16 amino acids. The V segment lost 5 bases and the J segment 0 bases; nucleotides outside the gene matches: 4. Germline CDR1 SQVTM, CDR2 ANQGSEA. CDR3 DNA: TGCAGCGTTCGGACAGGGGGAATCTCTGGGGCCAACGTCCTGACTTTC. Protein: CSVRTGGISGANVLTF.

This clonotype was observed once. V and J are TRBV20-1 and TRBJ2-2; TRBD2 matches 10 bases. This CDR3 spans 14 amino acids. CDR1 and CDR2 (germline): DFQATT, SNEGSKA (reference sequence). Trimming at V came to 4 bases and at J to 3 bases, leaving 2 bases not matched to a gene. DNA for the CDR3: TGCAGTGCTAAAGCGGGGGGGTACACCGGGGAGCTGTTTTTT. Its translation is CSAKAGGYTGELFF.

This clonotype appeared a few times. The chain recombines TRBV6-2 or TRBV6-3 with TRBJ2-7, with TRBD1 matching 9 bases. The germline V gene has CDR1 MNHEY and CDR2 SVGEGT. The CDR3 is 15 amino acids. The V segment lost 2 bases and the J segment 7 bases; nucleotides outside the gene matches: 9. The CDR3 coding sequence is TGTGCCAGCAGTTACGAGCGGACAGGGGCTTCAGAGCAGTACTTC. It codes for CASSYERTGASEQYF.